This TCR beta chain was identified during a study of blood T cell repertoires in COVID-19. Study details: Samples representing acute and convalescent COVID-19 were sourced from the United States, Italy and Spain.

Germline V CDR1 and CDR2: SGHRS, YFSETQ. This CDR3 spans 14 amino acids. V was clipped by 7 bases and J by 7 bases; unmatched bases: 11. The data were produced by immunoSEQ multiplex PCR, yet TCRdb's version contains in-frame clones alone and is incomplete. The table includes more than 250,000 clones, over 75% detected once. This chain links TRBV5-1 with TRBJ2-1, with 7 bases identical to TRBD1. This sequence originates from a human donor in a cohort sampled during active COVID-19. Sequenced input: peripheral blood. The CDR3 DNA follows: TGCGCCAGCTGTGTAGGGGGCCTTGTAAATGAGCAGTTCTTC. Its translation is CASCVGGLVNEQFF. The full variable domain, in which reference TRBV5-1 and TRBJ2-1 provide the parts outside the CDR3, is KAGVTQTPRYLIKTRGQQVTLSCSPISGHRSVSWYQQTPGQGLQFLFEYFSETQRNKGNFPGRFSGRQFSNSRSEMNVSTLELGDSALYLCASCVGGLVNEQFFGPGTRLTVL.